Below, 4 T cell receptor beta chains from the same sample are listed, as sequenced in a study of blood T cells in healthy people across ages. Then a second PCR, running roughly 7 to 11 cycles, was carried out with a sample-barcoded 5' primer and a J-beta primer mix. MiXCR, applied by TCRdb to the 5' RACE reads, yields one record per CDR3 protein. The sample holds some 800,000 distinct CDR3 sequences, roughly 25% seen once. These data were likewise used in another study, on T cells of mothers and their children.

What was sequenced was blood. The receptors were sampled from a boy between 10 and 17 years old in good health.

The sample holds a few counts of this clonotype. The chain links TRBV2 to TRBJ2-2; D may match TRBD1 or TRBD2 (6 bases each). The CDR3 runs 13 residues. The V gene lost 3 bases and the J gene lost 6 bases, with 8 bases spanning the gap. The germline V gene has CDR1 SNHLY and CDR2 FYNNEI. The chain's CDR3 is CASSEEGAGELFF. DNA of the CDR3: TGTGCCAGCAGTGAGGAGGGGGCCGGGGAGCTGTTTTTT.

Here the CDR3 reads CASSQDYLGGGGSYEQYF. CDR3 nucleotides: TGCGCCAGCAGCCAAGACTATCTCGGGGGTGGGGGCTCCTACGAGCAGTACTTC. The rearrangement joins TRBV4-3 to TRBJ2-5; D possibly corresponds to TRBD2 (6 bases). TRBJ2-7 matches the DNA end more closely, so the J call is doubtful. CDR1 is LGHNA, CDR2 YSLEER, per germline. The CDR3 is made up of 18 amino acids.

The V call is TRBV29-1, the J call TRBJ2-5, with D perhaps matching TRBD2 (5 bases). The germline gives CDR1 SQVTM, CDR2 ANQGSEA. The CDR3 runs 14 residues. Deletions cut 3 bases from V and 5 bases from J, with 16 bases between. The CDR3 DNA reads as TGCAGCGTTGATCCTGTGGGAGCCTGGGAGACCCAGTACTTC. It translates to CSVDPVGAWETQYF.

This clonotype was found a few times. CDR3 DNA: TGTGCCAGCAGCCAAGATCCGACAGGGTCTTTGGGCAATCAGCCCCAGCATTTT. This translates into CASSQDPTGSLGNQPQHF. The chain is built from TRBV4-2 and TRBJ1-5; 7 positions match TRBD1. The CDR3 covers 18 residues. Trimming removed 0 bases from V and 2 bases from J; junction bases left unmatched: 10. Germline assignment: CDR1 LGHNA and CDR2 YNFKEQ.